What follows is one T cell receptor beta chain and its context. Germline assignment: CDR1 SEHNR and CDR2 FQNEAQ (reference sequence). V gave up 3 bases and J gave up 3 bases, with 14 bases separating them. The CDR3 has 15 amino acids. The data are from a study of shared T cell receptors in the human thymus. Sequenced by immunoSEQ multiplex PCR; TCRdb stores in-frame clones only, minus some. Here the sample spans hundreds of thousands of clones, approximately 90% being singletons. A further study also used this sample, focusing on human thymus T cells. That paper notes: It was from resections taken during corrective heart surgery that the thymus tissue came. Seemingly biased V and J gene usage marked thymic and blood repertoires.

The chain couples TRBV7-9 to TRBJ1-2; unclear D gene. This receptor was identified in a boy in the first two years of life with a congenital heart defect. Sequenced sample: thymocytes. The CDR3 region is CASSFSESGDYGYTF. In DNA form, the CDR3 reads TGTGCCAGCAGCTTCAGCGAGAGCGGGGACTATGGCTACACCTTC. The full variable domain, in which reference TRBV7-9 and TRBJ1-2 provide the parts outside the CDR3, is DTGVSQNPRHKITKRGQNVTFRCDPISEHNRLYWYRQTLGQGPEFLTYFQNEAQLEKSRLLSDRFSAERPKGSFSTLEIQRTEQGDSAMYLCASSFSESGDYGYTFGSGTRLTVV.